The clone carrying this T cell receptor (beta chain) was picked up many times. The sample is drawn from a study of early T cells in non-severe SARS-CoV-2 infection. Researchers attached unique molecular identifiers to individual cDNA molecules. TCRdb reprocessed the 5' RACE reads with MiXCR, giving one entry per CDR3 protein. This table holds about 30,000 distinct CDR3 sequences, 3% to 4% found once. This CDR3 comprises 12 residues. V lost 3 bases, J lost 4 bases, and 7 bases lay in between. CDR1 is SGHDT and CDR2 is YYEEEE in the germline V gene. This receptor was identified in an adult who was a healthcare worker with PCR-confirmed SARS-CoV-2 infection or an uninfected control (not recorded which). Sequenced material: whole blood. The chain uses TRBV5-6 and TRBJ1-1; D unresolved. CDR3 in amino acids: CASSWGGTEAFF. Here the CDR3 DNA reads TGTGCCAGCAGCTGGGGAGGCACTGAAGCTTTCTTT.